The present T cell receptor beta chain was sequenced within a study of T-cell reconstitution after alpha-beta-depleted transplantation in children. Using unique molecular identifiers, the investigators prepared the TCRbeta library. Via MiXCR, TCRdb re-called the PCR reads, giving one row per CDR3 protein. The table includes some 200,000 distinct CDR3 sequences, 7.5% to 10% detected once. This clonotype has a handful of counts. Trimming removed 5 bases from V and 1 base from J; junction bases left unmatched: 13. CDR1 is SGHVS, CDR2 FQNEAQ, per germline. The CDR3 has 18 residues. Sequenced here: PBMCs from the stem cell graft donor, sampled from the stem cell graft. The V call is TRBV7-8, the J call TRBJ2-3; 9 bases align to TRBD2. The origin of this receptor is a human donor who donated a stem cell graft to a child with SCID. The chain's CDR3 is CASSPHTLASGGTDTQYF. Here the CDR3 DNA reads TGTGCCAGCAGCCCCCACACCCTGGCTAGCGGGGGCACAGATACGCAGTATTTT. Looking up the rest from reference TRBV7-8 and TRBJ2-3 gives the full variable domain: GAGVSQSPRYKVAKRGQDVALRCDPISGHVSLFWYQQALGQGPEFLTYFQNEAQLDKSGLPSDRFFAERPEGSVSTLKIQRTQQEDSAVYLCASSPHTLASGGTDTQYFGPGTRLTVL.